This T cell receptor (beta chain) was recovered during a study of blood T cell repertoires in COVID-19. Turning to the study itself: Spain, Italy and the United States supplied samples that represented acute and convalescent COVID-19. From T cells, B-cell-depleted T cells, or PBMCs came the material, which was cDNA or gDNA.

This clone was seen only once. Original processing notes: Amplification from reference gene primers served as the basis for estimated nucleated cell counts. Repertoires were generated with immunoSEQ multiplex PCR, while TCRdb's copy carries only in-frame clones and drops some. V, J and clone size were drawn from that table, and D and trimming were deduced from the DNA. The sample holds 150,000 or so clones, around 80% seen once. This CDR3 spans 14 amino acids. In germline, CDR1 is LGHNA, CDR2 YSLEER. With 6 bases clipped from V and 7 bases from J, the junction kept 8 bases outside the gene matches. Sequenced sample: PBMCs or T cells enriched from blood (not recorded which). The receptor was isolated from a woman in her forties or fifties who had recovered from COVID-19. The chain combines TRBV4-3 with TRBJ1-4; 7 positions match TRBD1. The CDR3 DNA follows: TGCGCCAGCAGACGTACGACAGGGAGTGAAAAACTGTTTTTT. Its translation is CASRRTTGSEKLFF.